The entry below describes one TCR beta chain. Its antigen specificity is not known. Base qualities are not at hand, and no much larger clone is one base apart. The data were taken from a study of CD4 T cell repertoires and nickel (dated by TCRdb to between 2020 and 2021). V ends up 4 bases short and J 1 base short, with an unmatched junction base count of 12. Measured from the cysteine to the phenylalanine, the CDR3 is 19 residues long. The only DNA kept is the CDR3, 57 bases in frame from the first base. CDR1 and CDR2, per the germline V gene, are MNHEY and SVGEGT. Libraries were built with RT-PCR. Sequencing was performed on an Illumina MiSeq. In-frame beta chains were kept once TCRdb had trimmed the public reads at Q25 with fastp and called clones with MiXCR. A single entry per CDR3 protein holds the most common genes and DNA from its merged rows. This sample lists approximately 150 distinct CDR3 sequences; approximately 70% were detected once. The ten most abundant clones make up less than 20% of the sample.

The clonotype comes from a human donor in a nickel allergy study, with or without nickel allergy (not recorded which). It is not recorded whether this sample comes from one donor or several. The sample comprised CD4+ T cells from blood, not recorded whether cultured. The rearrangement combines TRBV6-2 or TRBV6-3 with TRBJ2-6; TRBD1 fits 8 bases in the junction. The bases read TGTGCCAGCAGTTCCATGACCGGGACAGGCCGTTCTGGGGCCAACGTCCTGACTTTC. This gives the protein CASSSMTGTGRSGANVLTF.